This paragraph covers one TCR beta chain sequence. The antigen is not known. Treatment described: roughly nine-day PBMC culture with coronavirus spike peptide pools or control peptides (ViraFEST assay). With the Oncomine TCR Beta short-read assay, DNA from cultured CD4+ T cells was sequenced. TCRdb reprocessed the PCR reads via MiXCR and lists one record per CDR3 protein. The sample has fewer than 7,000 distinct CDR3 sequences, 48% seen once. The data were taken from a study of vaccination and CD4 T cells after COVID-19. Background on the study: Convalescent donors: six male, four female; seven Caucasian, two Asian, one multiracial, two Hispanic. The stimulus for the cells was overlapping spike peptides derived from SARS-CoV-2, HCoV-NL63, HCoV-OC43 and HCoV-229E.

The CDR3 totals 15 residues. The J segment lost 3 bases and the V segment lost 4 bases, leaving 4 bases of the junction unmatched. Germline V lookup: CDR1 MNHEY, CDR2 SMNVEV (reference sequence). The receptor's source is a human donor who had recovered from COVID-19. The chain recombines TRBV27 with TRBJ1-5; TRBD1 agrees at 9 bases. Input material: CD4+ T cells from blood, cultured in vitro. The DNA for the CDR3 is TGTGCCAGCAGTTCACAGGGGGCCCCCAATCAGCCCCAGCATTTT. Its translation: CASSSQGAPNQPQHF.